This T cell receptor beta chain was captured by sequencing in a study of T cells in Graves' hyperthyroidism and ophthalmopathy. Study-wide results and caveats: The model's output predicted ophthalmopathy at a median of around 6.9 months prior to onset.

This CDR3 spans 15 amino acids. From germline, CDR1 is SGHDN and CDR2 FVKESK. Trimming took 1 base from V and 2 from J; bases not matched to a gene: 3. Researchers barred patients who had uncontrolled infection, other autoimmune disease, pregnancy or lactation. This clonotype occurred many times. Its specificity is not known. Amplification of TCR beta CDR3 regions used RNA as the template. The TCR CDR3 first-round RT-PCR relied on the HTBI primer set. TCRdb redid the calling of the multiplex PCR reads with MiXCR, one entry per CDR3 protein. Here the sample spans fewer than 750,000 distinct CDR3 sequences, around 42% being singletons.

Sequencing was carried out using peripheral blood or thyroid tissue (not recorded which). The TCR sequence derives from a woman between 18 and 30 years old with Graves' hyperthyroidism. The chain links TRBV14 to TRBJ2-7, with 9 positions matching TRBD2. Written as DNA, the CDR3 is TGTGCCAGCAGCCAAGCAGCGGGGGGCCCCTACGAGCAGTACTTC. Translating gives CASSQAAGGPYEQYF.